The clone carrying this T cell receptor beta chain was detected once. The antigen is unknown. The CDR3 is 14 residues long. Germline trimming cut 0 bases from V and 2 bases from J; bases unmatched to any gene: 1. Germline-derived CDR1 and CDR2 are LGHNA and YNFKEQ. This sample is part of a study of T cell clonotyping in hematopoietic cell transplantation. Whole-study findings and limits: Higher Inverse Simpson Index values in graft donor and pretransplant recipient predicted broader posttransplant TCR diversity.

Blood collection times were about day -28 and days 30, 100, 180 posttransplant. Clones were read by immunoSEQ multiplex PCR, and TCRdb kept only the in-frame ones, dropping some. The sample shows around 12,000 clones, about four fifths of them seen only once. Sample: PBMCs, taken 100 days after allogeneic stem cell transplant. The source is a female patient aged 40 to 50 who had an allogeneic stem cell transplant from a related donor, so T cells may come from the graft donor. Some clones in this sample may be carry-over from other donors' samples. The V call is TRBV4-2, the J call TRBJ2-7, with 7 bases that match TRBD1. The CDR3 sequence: CASSQETGTYEQYF. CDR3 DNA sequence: TGTGCCAGCAGCCAAGAGACAGGGACCTACGAGCAGTACTTC.